The 8 T cell receptor beta chains presented below share a single source sample, sequenced in a study of identifying expanded T cells in peripheral blood. The method was immunoSEQ multiplex PCR; TCRdb's version includes in-frame clones alone and lacks a portion of them. The sample has about 110,000 clones, 75% to 90% seen once. Sequenced input: blood. The receptors shown here come from a person aged 18 to 75 in good health.

The chain uses TRBV5-1 and TRBJ1-1; a possible D gene is TRBD1 (6 bases). V dropped 4 bases and J dropped 7 bases, with 20 bases sitting between them. Germline V gives CDR1 SGHRS, CDR2 YFSETQ. The CDR3 has 15 amino acids. The CDR3 protein is CASSPGGSNRGEAFF. CDR3 DNA: TGCGCCAGCAGCCCGGGGGGCTCGAACCGGGGTGAAGCTTTCTTT.

This chain connects TRBV27 to TRBJ1-3, with D unclear. CDR1 is MNHEY, CDR2 SMNVEV, per germline (reference sequence). This CDR3 contains 12 residues. Trimming pared 6 bases from V and 1 base from J, leaving 4 bases between. DNA for the CDR3: TGTGCCAGCAGAGGGTCTGGAAACACCATATATTTT. Its protein product is CASRGSGNTIYF.

The CDR3 loop is CASTNGGTGNKGNQPQHF. CDR3 coding DNA: TGTGCCAGCACCAATGGGGGGACAGGTAATAAGGGCAATCAGCCCCAGCATTTT. The V call is TRBV5-6, the J call TRBJ1-5; 8 bases line up with TRBD1. The ends lost 6 bases at V and 2 bases at J; junction bases unmatched: 16. The CDR3 runs 18 residues. Germline CDR1 and CDR2: SGHDT and YYEEEE.

This sequence joins TRBV7-6 and TRBJ1-1, with 8 nucleotides matching TRBD1. V lost 0 bases and J lost 7; bases outside the gene matches: 10. The CDR3 extends over 16 amino acids. Germline V gene data show CDR1 as SGHVS and CDR2 as FNYEAQ. The CDR3 loop is CASSLAIQGANGEAFF. The CDR3 bases are TGTGCCAGCAGCTTAGCGATTCAGGGGGCGAACGGTGAAGCTTTCTTT.

This clone has only one observation. This chain connects TRBV11-3 to TRBJ2-7; 8 nucleotides line up with TRBD1. This CDR3 spans 15 amino acids. The trim removed 5 bases at V and 2 bases at J, leaving 8 bases unmatched. Germline CDR1 SGHNT, CDR2 YENEEA. The CDR3 bases are TGTGCCAGCAGCGGGCGGGACAGGACCCCCTACGAGCAGTACTTC. It codes for CASSGRDRTPYEQYF.

The chain employs TRBV27 and TRBJ2-3; 15 bases are a match to TRBD2. There are 17 residues in the CDR3. The germline V gene encodes CDR1 MNHEY and CDR2 SMNVEV (reference sequence). The ends lost 3 bases at V and 5 bases at J; junction bases unmatched: 6. As DNA, the CDR3 is TGTGCCAGCAGTTTGGGACTAGCGGGGGGCGGAGGAGATACGCAGTATTTT. Residues: CASSLGLAGGGGDTQYF.

The rearrangement links TRBV5-5 to TRBJ1-2, with D maybe TRBD1 (6 bases). V was pared by 4 bases and J by 7 bases, with 11 bases between. The germline gives CDR1 SGHKS, CDR2 YYEKEE (reference sequence). The CDR3 loop spans 12 amino acids. DNA of the CDR3: TGTGCCAGCAGCACTAGGGGGTCTGGCTACACCTTC. Protein product: CASSTRGSGYTF.

The chain uses TRBV7-2 and TRBJ2-7; a weak D match, TRBD2 (5 bases). CDR3 size: 15 residues. CDR1 is SGHTA and CDR2 is FQGNSA in the germline V gene. Trimming pared 3 bases from V and 4 bases from J, leaving 16 bases between. The CDR3 region has the DNA TGTGCCAGCAGCTTCGTCGAGGCAGCGGCTTACGAGCAGTACTTC. Protein: CASSFVEAAAYEQYF.